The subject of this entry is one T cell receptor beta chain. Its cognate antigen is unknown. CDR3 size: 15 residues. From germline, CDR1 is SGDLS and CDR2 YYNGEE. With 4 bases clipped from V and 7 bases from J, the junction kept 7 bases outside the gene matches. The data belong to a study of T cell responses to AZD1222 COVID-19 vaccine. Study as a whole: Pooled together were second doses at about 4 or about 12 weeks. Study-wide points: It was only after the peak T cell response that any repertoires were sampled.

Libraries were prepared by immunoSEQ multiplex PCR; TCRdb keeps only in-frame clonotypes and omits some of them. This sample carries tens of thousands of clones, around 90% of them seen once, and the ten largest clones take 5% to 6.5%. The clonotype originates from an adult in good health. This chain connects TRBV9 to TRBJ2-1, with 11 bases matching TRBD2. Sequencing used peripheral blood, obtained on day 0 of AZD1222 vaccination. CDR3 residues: CASSPLAGVRNEQFF. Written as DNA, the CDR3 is TGTGCCAGCAGCCCACTAGCGGGAGTGAGAAATGAGCAGTTCTTC. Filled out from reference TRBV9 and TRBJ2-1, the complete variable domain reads DSGVTQTPKHLITATGQRVTLRCSPRSGDLSVYWYQQSLDQGLQFLIQYYNGEERAKGNILERFSAQQFPDLHSELNLSSLELGDSALYFCASSPLAGVRNEQFFGPGTRLTVL.